This T cell receptor beta chain was obtained from a study of blood T cell repertoires in COVID-19. Study details: Sites in the United States, Italy and Spain provided acute and convalescent COVID-19 samples. Nucleic acid was either cDNA or gDNA, and it came from T cells, B-cell-depleted T cells, or PBMCs.

Seattle cases were enrolled at active infection and followed longitudinally. This CDR3 is 17 amino acids long. Trimming took 0 bases from V and 5 from J, leaving 17 bases between them. Germline lookup yields CDR1 MNHNS and CDR2 SASEGT. Under the authors' procedure: Reference gene primers were amplified, and this amplification served to estimate nucleated cell counts. Sequencing used immunoSEQ multiplex PCR; TCRdb keeps in-frame clones, though not all of them. V, J and clone size derive from that table, while D and trimming were established from the DNA sequence. The repertoire holds 150,000 to 190,000 clones, with about 85% as singletons.

The J gene is TRBJ2-4, the V gene TRBV6-1; tentative D call: TRBD2 (6 bases). Source material: peripheral blood. This receptor was obtained from a woman in her sixties or seventies with COVID-19, enrolled during active disease. CDR3 loop: CASSEARGRIPENIQYF. The CDR3 DNA reads as TGTGCCAGCAGTGAAGCGCGGGGAAGAATACCAGAAAACATTCAGTACTTC.